This TCR beta chain is drawn from a study of shared clonotypes between healthy human individuals (dated by TCRdb to 2020 to 2021). Study-wide context: A few men and two women, aged 18 to 49 years, made up the cohort. For each donor, three plates each were used for CD4 naive and CD4 memory, two plates were used for CD8 naive, and one plate was used for CD8 memory. Leukapheresis yielded between about 0.85 and 9 billion PBMCs per donor. To estimate repertoire size and how much clonotypes are shared between individuals, the study performed deep sequencing of blood TCR repertoires from 4 to 6 healthy adults. To increase sequencing depth and limit assay-specific biases, different laboratories used diverse techniques to prepare libraries and sequence TCR repertoires.

The CDR3 spans 18 residues, from the cysteine through the phenylalanine. CDR3 DNA is the only sequence kept; it has 54 bases, read in frame from the first base. For this chain, trimming is 4 bases at the V end and 0 bases at the J end, and the number of junction bases without a gene match is 8. Looking up the germline V gene yields CDR1 SGHRS and CDR2 YFSETQ. On the study overall, not on this receptor specifically: Sampling was restricted to blood, and TCR repertoires in tissues likely differ from the TCR repertoires found in blood. Naive subsets generally had larger estimated clonotype richness than memory subsets. Based on pairwise subsampling, the degree of clonotype sharing among donors was expected to be affected by sequencing depth. Incomplete sequencing was indicated by rarefaction of sorted-subset datasets, despite the large sequencing depth. Across a few donors, approximately 5% of naive CD4, 3.5% of naive CD8, 2.3% of memory CD4, and approximately 0.4% of memory CD8 clonotypes were shared. Clonotypes shared by all four sorted-subset donors showed higher generation probabilities than non-shared clonotypes. Because the study included a small number of donors, the genetic and exposure-history diversity represented was limited.

TCR CDR3 regions were amplified from genomic DNA by multiplex PCR using the deep immunoSEQ assay. Extracted genomic DNA from each cell subset was distributed evenly across all wells of several immunoSEQ 96-well plates, and each plate was treated as a replicate. Each replicate PCR for sorted subsets received approximately 200 ng genomic DNA, equal to about 30,000 T cell genomes. The purified libraries were quantified using a Qubit 3.0 fluorometer, sized with a Bioanalyzer 2100, and then quantified again using the KAPA Library Quantification kit. Every immunoSEQ 96-well plate was sequenced on a separate single-read 150-cycle Illumina NextSeq 550 flow cell. On the study's bioinformatics: The immunoSEQ output contained only junctional sequences without quality scores, so filtering could not match that applied to full-length reads. To assign V/J genes and CDR3, sequences were annotated against IMGT germline references using PyIR, a Python wrapper for IgBLAST v1.9. Reads were filtered out if the reads had weak V/J assignments (E-value above 1e-6), no CDR3, stop codons, out-of-frame junctions, or ambiguous translated residues. V3J clonotypes were defined as sequences sharing the same inferred V gene, J gene, and CDR3 amino acid sequence. Percentage overlap between repertoires was computed as shared unique clonotypes divided by the size of the smaller repertoire. Repertoire richness was assessed with RTK rarefaction, the Chao1 estimator, and Recon v2.1 estimates of unobserved clonotypes. For all TCRbeta clonotypes obtained by the gDNA method from four donors, generation probabilities were computed with OLGA. Not all clones reach the TCRdb copy of this immuneACCESS table, which keeps in-frame sequences only. Checked studies attribute under half of the gap to unresolved V genes and leave the rest unexplained. That table is the source of V, J and clone size, and D and trimming were worked out from the DNA. The sample table contains about 680,000 clones; only one count was recorded for 72% of them. The ten biggest clones cover 1.5% to 2% of the sample.

As to this clone: What this receptor recognizes is not known. No quality values exist for individual bases; no much larger clone is one base distant.

Donors were healthy HIV-negative adults with no recently reported acute infections or vaccinations. Every donor was a Caucasian adult residing in Nashville, Tennessee, USA. CD4+ T cells were enriched by magnetic negative selection, after which naive cells were positively selected on CD45RA and the negative fraction was taken as the memory subset. Blood was collected by leukapheresis, and PBMCs were isolated by Ficoll-Histopaque density gradient centrifugation and then cryopreserved in liquid nitrogen vapor phase. Purity and quantity of every magnetically sorted T cell population were checked by analytical flow cytometry. From each sorted fraction, genomic DNA was isolated and quantified by UV absorbance on a Nanodrop 2000c.

The source is a woman in her 30s in good health. What was sequenced was memory CD4+ T cells sorted from blood. The label giving this sample's cell subset or site can be read as: CD45RA-negative fraction. The chain was built from TRBV5-1 and TRBJ2-1; 12 bases in the junction line up with TRBD2. The CDR3: CASSRTSGIGSSYNEQFF. The DNA reads as follows: TGCGCCAGCAGCAGGACTAGCGGGATTGGGAGCTCCTACAATGAGCAGTTCTTC.